This T cell receptor (beta chain) was observed in a study of T-cell reconstitution after alpha-beta-depleted transplantation in children (TCRdb year 2016). Some background on the complete study: Using TCR repertoire profiling, the study followed T-cell immune reconstitution in a quantitative way in children after TCRalphabeta/CD19-depleted allogeneic hematopoietic cell transplantation.

The CDR3 spans 14 residues, from the cysteine through the phenylalanine. The sequence is cut down to CDR3 DNA, 42 bases in frame from base 1. The library was obtained by PCR. Sequencing took place on an Illumina HiSeq 2500. TCR libraries were prepared with molecular barcoding, using unique molecular identifiers to normalize TCRbeta repertoire quantification. TCRdb passed the public sequencing reads through fastp at Q25 and MiXCR, retaining productive beta sequences. When rows share a CDR3 protein, they turn into one entry using the most common DNA and genes. Here the sample has roughly 300,000 distinct CDR3 sequences; 9.9% occur a single time. Roughly a tenth of the sample belongs to the ten largest clones. On this clonotype: What this receptor recognizes is not known. No base-level quality is on record; no much larger clone is a single base apart.

The V gene is TRBV1 and the J gene is TRBJ1-2; the table's TRBD1 call for D was not verified on the DNA. TRBV1 is a pseudogene locus. This sequence originates from a human donor who donated a stem cell graft to a child with SCID. Source: PBMCs from the stem cell graft donor, taken from the stem cell graft. The CDR3 corresponds to CTSRGPGQCYGYTF. The bases read TGCACCAGCAGGGGGCCGGGACAGTGCTATGGCTACACCTTC.